The present T cell receptor beta chain was sequenced within a study of cytomegalovirus exposure and HLA in healthy donors. Study-wide context: The 100 million to 140 million unique TCR beta sequences, from about 190 million T cells, were found by an earlier analysis.

This clone has more than one count but fewer than ten. The antigen remains unidentified. The study, taken as a whole, reports: Reported performance of the classifier showed diagnosis of cytomegalovirus status with high specificity and sensitivity.

PCR used 60 Vbeta primers and 13 Jbeta primers. Libraries were prepared by immunoSEQ multiplex PCR; TCRdb keeps only in-frame clonotypes and omits some of them. The sample has 160,000 or so clones, roughly 81% seen once; the top ten hold roughly 2.4%. Germline loops: CDR1 SGHRS, CDR2 YFSETQ. The length of the CDR3 is 13 residues. After removal of 4 bases from V and 5 bases from J, the junction contained 5 bases not matched to a gene. The rearrangement uses TRBV5-1 and TRBJ2-7; 8 bases align to TRBD2. The sequence derives from a woman under 30 in good health and CMV-seronegative. Sequenced: PBMCs. The CDR3 loop is CASSPGTRNEQYF. The CDR3 DNA sequence: TGCGCCAGCAGCCCCGGGACTAGAAACGAGCAGTACTTC.